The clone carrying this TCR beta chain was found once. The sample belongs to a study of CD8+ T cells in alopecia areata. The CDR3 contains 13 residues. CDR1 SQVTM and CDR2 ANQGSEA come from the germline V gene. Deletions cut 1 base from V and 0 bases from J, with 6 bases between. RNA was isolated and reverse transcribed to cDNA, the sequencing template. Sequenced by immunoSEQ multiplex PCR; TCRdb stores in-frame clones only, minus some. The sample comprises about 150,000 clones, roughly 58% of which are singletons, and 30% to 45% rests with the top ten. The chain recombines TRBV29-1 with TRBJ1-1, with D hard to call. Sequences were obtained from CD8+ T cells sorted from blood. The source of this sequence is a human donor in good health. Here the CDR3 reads CSVEVGMNTEAFF. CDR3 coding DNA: TGCAGCGTTGAAGTCGGCATGAACACTGAAGCTTTCTTT.